This entry lists 14 T cell receptor beta chains sequenced from one sample in a study of identical twins. One entry per CDR3 protein results from TCRdb running MiXCR on the 5' RACE reads. The table shows 350,000 to 400,000 distinct CDR3 sequences, with approximately 8.8% occurring only once. Sequencing was done on a sample of naive T cells sorted from blood. The receptors derive from a woman aged 45-65 years in good health.

The table lists this clonotype with a few counts. The chain uses TRBV11-2 and TRBJ2-1; maybe TRBD2 (5 bases). Germline-derived CDR1 and CDR2 are SGHAT and FQNNGV. This CDR3 spans 15 amino acids. Deletions cut 4 bases from V and 8 bases from J, with 18 bases between. The CDR3 region is CASSSEGNPQYEQFF. DNA of the CDR3: TGTGCCAGCAGCTCTGAGGGAAATCCACAATATGAGCAGTTCTTC.

This clonotype has just a few counts. The chain couples TRBV3-1 to TRBJ2-1; D perhaps matches TRBD2 (6 bases). CDR1 and CDR2 from the germline V gene are LGHDT and YNNKEL (reference sequence). V lost 1 base and J lost 9, with 19 bases in between. This CDR3 has 16 amino acids. The CDR3 region has the DNA TGTGCCAGCAGCCAAGGTCTAGCGTCGAAGGTTGGTGAGCAGTTCTTC. Translated, it gives CASSQGLASKVGEQFF.

This clonotype showed up just a few times. This sequence joins TRBV6-2 or TRBV6-3 and TRBJ2-5; D possibly matches TRBD1 or TRBD2 (5 bases each). Germline CDR1 and CDR2: MNHEY and SVGEGT. The CDR3 has 15 amino acids. Trimming left V 3 bases short and J 2 bases short, with 13 bases between. The CDR3 loop reads CASSYGGRIQETQYF. In nucleotides, the CDR3 is TGTGCCAGCAGTTATGGGGGTCGGATTCAAGAGACCCAGTACTTC.

This clonotype was recorded at least ten times. This chain links TRBV9 with TRBJ1-1; D unclear. Germline values: CDR1 SGDLS, CDR2 YYNGEE. The CDR3 contains 14 residues. With 4 bases removed from V and 1 base from J, the gap between germline ends came to 11 bases. The CDR3 DNA is TGTGCCAGCAGCCTTACCTCAAAGAACACTGAAGCTTTCTTT. Encoded protein: CASSLTSKNTEAFF.

This clonotype was counted only a few times. The rearrangement links TRBV4-1 to TRBJ1-4; possibly TRBD1 for D (5 bases). The CDR3 extends over 17 amino acids. Deletions cut 0 bases from V and 2 bases from J, with 13 bases between. The germline V gene has CDR1 MGHRA and CDR2 YSYEKL. The CDR3, as DNA: TGCGCCAGCAGCCAAGATCCTGAGGGGAGGACTAATGAAAAACTGTTTTTT. This translates into CASSQDPEGRTNEKLFF.

The V gene is TRBV6-5, the J gene TRBJ2-5; D possibly corresponds to TRBD2 (6 bases). The germline V and J ends were trimmed by 7 bases and 2 bases, with 20 bases remaining between them. The CDR3 is made up of 16 amino acids. Germline assignment: CDR1 MNHEY and CDR2 SVGAGI. The CDR3 DNA reads TGTGCCAGCAAAGGACGTGGGGGGTCGCCTCAAGAGACCCAGTACTTC. It translates to CASKGRGGSPQETQYF.

The chain employs TRBV5-1 and TRBJ2-7, with D unresolved. Trimming shortened V by 4 bases and J by 3 bases, and 11 bases separated the two germline ends. In germline, CDR1 is SGHRS, CDR2 YFSETQ. CDR3 length equals 13 residues. The CDR3 region has the DNA TGCGCCAGCAGCGCCGGAGACTTCTACGAGCAGTACGTC. Translated, it gives CASSAGDFYEQYV.

About this clonotype itself: This clone may be a read error of a much larger clone one base away. The chain links TRBV27 to TRBJ2-2; 8 bases align to TRBD2. Germline-derived CDR1 and CDR2 are MNHEY and SMNVEV (reference sequence). CDR3 length: 15 amino acids. CDR3 nucleotide sequence: TGTGCCAGCACAGTAGCGGGACCGAACACCGGGGAGCCGTTTTTT. Residues: CASTVAGPNTGEPFF.

This sequence joins TRBV6-1 and TRBJ1-1; D unclear. Trimming pared 1 base from V and 2 bases from J, leaving 8 bases between. This CDR3 is built from 14 residues. CDR1 is MNHNS, CDR2 SASEGT, per germline. This CDR3 reads CASSEVRGNTEAFF. The CDR3, as DNA: TGTGCCAGCAGTGAAGTCCGGGGTAACACTGAAGCTTTCTTT.

In this sample, this clonotype turned up a few times. The chain combines TRBV27 with TRBJ2-2, with 7 bases matching TRBD1. The junction had 3 bases not matched to a gene; V was cut back by 2 bases and J by 6 bases. The CDR3 is 14 amino acids. From germline, CDR1 is MNHEY and CDR2 SMNVEV (reference sequence). The CDR3 reads CASSLDRVPGELFF. In nucleotides, the CDR3 is TGTGCCAGCAGTTTAGACAGGGTGCCCGGGGAGCTGTTTTTT.

The CDR3 sequence is CSVEAGVREAFF. The CDR3 DNA is TGCAGCGTTGAAGCGGGGGTACGGGAAGCTTTCTTT. This chain joins TRBV29-1 and TRBJ1-1; TRBD1 is a possible D gene (5 bases). This CDR3 spans 12 amino acids. The germline CDR1 and CDR2 sequences are SQVTM and ANQGSEA. The germline V and J ends were trimmed by 1 base and 8 bases, with 11 bases remaining between them. Supplemented by reference TRBV29-1 and TRBJ1-1, the full variable domain reads SAVISQKPSRDICQRGTSLTIQCQVDSQVTMMFWYRQQPGQSLTLIATANQGSEATYESGFVIDKFPISRPNLTFSTLTVSNMSPEDSSIYLCSVEAGVREAFFGQGTRLTVV.

This clonotype was seen more than once but under ten times. The gene calls are TRBV19 and TRBJ2-4; no reliable D call. The CDR3 length is 15 residues. Trimming removed 5 bases from V and 0 bases from J, with 11 bases in between. In germline, CDR1 is LNHDA, CDR2 SQIVND (reference sequence). The CDR3 protein is CASSENSIAKNIQYF. CDR3 DNA sequence: TGTGCCAGTAGTGAAAACAGCATAGCCAAAAACATTCAGTACTTC.

Only a few counts were recorded for this clonotype. The gene calls are TRBV5-1 and TRBJ1-1; tentatively, D is TRBD1 (5 bases). Germline CDR1 SGHRS, CDR2 YFSETQ. Between the trimmed V and J ends, which lost 0 bases and 2 bases, there was a span of 8 bases. CDR3 size: 14 residues. For the CDR3, the DNA is TGCGCCAGCAGCTTGGATCAGGGAAACACTGAAGCTTTCTTT. It yields the protein CASSLDQGNTEAFF.

The gene calls are TRBV20-1 and TRBJ2-5; weak D call: TRBD2 (6 bases). Per the germline V gene, CDR1 is DFQATT and CDR2 is SNEGSKA (reference sequence). The CDR3 runs 13 residues. Trimming cost V 3 bases and J 5 bases, with 13 bases left between them. The CDR3, as DNA: TGCAGTGCTAGGTCGGGAGCCCGGGAGACCCAGTACTTC. Its translation: CSARSGARETQYF.